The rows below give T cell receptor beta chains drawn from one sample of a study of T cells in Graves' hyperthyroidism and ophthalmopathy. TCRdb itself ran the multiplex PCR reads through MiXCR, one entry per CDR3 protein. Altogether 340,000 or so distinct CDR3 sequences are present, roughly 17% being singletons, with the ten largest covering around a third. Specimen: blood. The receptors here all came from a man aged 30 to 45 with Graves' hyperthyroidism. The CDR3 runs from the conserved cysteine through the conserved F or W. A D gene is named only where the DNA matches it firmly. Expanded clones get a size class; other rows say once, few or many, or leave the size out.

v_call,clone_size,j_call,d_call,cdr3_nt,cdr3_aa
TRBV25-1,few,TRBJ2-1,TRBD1,TGTGCCAGCAGAGGGGGGACAGGAATCAATGAGCAGTTCTTC,CASRGGTGINEQFF
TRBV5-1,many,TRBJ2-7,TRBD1,TGCGCCAGCAGCAGGGATACAGGGGTGGGCGAGCAGTACTTC,CASSRDTGVGEQYF
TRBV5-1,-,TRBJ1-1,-,TGCGCCAGCAGCAGACCTCATGGGGGGTCTCTCAACATGAACACTGAAGCTTTCTTT,CASSRPHGGSLNMNTEAFF
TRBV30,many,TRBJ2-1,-,TGTGCCTGGAGCCCCAGTGAGCAGTTCTTC,CAWSPSEQFF
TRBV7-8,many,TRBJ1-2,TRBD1,TGTGCCAGCAGCTTGAAGCACAGGGGGATCGGCTACACCTTC,CASSLKHRGIGYTF
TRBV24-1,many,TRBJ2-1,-,TGTGCCACCAGTGATCCGCCCGGGCGGGAAGGCTCCTACAATGAGCAGTTCTTC,CATSDPPGREGSYNEQFF
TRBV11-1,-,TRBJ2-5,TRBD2,TGTGCCAGCAGGGCCCGGGAGGGCCTTGAGGAGACCCAGTACTTC,CASRAREGLEETQYF
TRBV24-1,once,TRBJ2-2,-,TGTGCCACAAGGGCCACCGGGGAGCTGTTTTTT,CATRATGELFF
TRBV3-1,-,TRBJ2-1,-,TGTGCCAGCAGCCCCTCGATGTCAGGGCTGGATGAGCAGTTCTTC,CASSPSMSGLDEQFF
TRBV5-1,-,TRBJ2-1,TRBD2,TGCGCCAGCAGCGTCCGGGCTAGCGGGAGCTCCTACAATGAGCAGTTCTTC,CASSVRASGSSYNEQFF
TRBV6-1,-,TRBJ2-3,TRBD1,TGTGCCAGCAGTCCGGACAGGGGGCGAGATACGCAGTATTTT,CASSPDRGRDTQYF
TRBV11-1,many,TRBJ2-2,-,TGTGCCAGCAGCTTAGTGGCGTACACCGGGGAGCTGTTTTTT,CASSLVAYTGELFF
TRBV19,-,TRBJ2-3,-,TGTGCCAGTAGTATAATAGATACGCAGTATTTT,CASSIIDTQYF
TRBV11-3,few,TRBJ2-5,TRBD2,TGTGCCAGCAGCCCTAGGGACCAGCGGGAAACCCAGTACTTC,CASSPRDQRETQYF
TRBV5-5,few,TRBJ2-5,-,TGTGCCAGCAGCTTGAGAGACCTCCAAGAGACCCAGTACTTC,CASSLRDLQETQYF
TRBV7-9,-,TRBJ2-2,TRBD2,TGTGCCAGCAGCACGGGACTAGCGGGAGAGGCCGGGGAGCTGTTTTTT,CASSTGLAGEAGELFF
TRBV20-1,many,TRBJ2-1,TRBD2,TGCAGTGCTGTACCGGGACTAGCCGACATTGAGCAGTTCTTC,CSAVPGLADIEQFF
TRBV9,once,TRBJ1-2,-,TGTGCCAGCAGCGTTCGACAGACCGCTAACTATGGCTACACCTTC,CASSVRQTANYGYTF
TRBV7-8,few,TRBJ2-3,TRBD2,TGTGCCAGCAGCTCACTCCTAGCGGGAGATCTTGAAACAGATACGCAGTATTTT,CASSSLLAGDLETDTQYF
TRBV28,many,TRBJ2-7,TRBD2,TGTGCCAGCAGTCCAAGTAGCGGGGTATACGAGCAGTACTTC,CASSPSSGVYEQYF
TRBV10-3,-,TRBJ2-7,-,TGTGCCATCGGGGACACTTCCTACGAGCAGTACTTC,CAIGDTSYEQYF
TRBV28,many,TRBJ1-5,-,TGTGCCAGCAGTTCGTTTGGCAATCAGCCCCAGCATTTT,CASSSFGNQPQHF
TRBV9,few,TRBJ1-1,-,TGTGCCAGCAACGTAGATGGGGGGCCTGAAGCTTTCTTT,CASNVDGGPEAFF
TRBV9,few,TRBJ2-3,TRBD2,TGTGCCAGCAGCGCCGCGACGGGACTAGCGGGAGTAGCAGATACGCAGTATTTT,CASSAATGLAGVADTQYF
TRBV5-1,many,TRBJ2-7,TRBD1,TGCGCCAGCAGCCCCAAGGGACAGGACTACGAGCAGTACTTC,CASSPKGQDYEQYF
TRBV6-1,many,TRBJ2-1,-,TGTGCCAGCAGGGCTGCGATGGGGGGTATTGGAGGCAATGAGCAGTTCTTC,CASRAAMGGIGGNEQFF
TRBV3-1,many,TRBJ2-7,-,TGTGCCAGCAGTCGAAACTACGAGCAGTACTTC,CASSRNYEQYF
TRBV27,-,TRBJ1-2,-,TGTGCCAGCAGTTTGAAAAATTGGGACACAACGGGCTACACCTTC,CASSLKNWDTTGYTF
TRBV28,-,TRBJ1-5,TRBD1,TGTGCCAGCAGTTTCGGACAGGGTAGAATCAAGCCCCAGCATTTT,CASSFGQGRIKPQHF
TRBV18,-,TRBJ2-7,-,TGTGCCAGCTCCTTAAAAGGACGGTCCCTCTACGAGCAGTGCTTC,CASSLKGRSLYEQCF
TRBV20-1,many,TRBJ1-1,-,TGCAGTGCTCCCATAAACACTGAAGCTTTCTTT,CSAPINTEAFF
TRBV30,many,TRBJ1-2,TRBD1,TGTGCCTGGAGCATGAGGACAGGGAACTATGGCTACACCTTC,CAWSMRTGNYGYTF
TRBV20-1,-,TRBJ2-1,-,TGCAGTGCTGTCCTCTCTAGGCTGATCCTCAATGAGCAGTTCTTC,CSAVLSRLILNEQFF
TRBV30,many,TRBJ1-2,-,TGTGCCTGGAGTGGAGGCTATGGCTACACCTTC,CAWSGGYGYTF
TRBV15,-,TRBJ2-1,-,TGTGCCACCAGCAGTAGAGCGCTCGGGGGTGAGCAGTTCTTC,CATSSRALGGEQFF
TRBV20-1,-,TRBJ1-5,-,TGCAGTGCTAGATCGACGGGGGGTAGTCTCCATCAGCCCCAGCATTTT,CSARSTGGSLHQPQHF